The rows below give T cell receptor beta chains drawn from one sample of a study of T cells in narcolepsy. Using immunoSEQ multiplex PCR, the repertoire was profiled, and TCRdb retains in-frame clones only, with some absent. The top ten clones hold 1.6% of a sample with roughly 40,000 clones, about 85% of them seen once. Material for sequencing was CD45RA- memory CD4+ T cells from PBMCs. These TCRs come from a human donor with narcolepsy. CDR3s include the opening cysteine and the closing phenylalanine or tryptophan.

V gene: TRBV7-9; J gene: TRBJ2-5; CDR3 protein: CASSLLRVQETQYF
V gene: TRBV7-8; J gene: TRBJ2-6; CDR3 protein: CASSLEDRGSGANVLTF
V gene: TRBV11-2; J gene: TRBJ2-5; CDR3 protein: CASSSDRGLVGQETQYF
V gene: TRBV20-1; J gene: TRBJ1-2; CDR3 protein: CSARGGNGYTF
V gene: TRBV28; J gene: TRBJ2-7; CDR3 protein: CASSSSYEQYF
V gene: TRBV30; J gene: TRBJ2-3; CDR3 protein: CAWGGGPGYFSTDTQYF
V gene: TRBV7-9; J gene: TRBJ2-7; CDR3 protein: CASSFRQGAEQYF
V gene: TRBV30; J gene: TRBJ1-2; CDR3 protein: CAWSGPGRANYGYTF
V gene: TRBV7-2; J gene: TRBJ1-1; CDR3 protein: CASSKTLMNTEAFF
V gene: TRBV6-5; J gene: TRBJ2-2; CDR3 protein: CASSSSGNIGTGELFF
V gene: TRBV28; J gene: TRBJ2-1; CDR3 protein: CASSLQSLGEQFF
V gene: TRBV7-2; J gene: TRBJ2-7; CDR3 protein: CASSLGPGTAYEQYF
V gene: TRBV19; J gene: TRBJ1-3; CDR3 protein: CASRSSWTGGNTIYF
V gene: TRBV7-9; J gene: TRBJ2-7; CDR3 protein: CASSSLYEQYF
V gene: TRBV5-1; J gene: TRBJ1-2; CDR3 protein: CASSLGGQGYTGYTF
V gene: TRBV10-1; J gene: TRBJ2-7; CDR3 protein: CASSDSLYEQYF
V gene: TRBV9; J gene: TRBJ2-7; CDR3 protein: CASSVTSGATYEQYF
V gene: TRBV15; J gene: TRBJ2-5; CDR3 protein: CATSRDTSEETQYF
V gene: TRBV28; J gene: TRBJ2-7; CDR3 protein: CASKRQGALYGQYF
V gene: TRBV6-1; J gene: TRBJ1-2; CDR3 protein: CASSDQQGMGGYTF
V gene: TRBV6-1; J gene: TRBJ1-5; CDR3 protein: CASSEVFNQPQHF
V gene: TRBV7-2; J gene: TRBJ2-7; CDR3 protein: CASSLGSVYYEQYF
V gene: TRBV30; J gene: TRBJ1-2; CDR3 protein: CAWSVGRGGYTF
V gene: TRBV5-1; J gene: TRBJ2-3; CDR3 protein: CASSFALAGGTDTQYF
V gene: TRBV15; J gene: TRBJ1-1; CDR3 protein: CATSRDRAATEAFF
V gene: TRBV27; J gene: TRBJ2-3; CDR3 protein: CASSLSRPGWTDTQYF
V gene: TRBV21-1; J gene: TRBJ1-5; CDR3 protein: CASSKGRGFSNQPQHF
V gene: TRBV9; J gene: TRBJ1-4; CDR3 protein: CASSETGTGNEKLFF
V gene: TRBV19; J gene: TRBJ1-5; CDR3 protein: CASSGYGGGQPQHF
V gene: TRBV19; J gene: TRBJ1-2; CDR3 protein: CASTQAAVFNYGYTF
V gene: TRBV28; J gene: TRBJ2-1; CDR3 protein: CASHAGHQQFF
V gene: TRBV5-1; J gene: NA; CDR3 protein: CASSPGTGLYEQYF